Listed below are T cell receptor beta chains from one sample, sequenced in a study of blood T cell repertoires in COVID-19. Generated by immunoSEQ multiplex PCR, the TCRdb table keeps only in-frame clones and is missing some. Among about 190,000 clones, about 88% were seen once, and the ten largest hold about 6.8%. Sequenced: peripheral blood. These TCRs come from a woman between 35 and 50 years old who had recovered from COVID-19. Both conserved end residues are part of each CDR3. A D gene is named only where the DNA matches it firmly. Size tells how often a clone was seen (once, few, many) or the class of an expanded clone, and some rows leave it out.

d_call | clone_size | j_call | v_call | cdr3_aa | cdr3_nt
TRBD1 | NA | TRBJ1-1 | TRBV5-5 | CASSLGVTRGLMNTEAFF | TGTGCCAGCAGCTTGGGAGTGACCAGGGGGCTCATGAACACTGAAGCTTTCTTT
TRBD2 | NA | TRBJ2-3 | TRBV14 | CASSQDKWAGVTDTQYF | TGTGCCAGCAGCCAAGATAAGTGGGCGGGAGTGACAGATACGCAGTATTTT
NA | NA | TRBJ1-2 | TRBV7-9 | CASSLEQEAIYGYTF | TGTGCCAGCAGCTTAGAGCAGGAAGCTATCTATGGCTACACCTTC
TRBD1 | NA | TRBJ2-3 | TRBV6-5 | CASSSPGTGSPDTQYF | TGTGCCAGCAGTTCACCCGGGACAGGGAGCCCAGATACGCAGTATTTT
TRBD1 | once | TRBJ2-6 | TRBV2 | CASRDRGFAGANVLTF | TGTGCCAGCCGGGACAGGGGCTTTGCTGGGGCCAACGTCCTGACTTTC
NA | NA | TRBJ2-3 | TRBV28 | CASSLIRGYIQDTQYF | TGTGCCAGCAGTTTAATCAGGGGATATATACAGGATACGCAGTATTTT
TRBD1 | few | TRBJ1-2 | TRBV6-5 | CASTAGGSNGYTF | TGTGCCAGCACTGCAGGGGGCTCCAATGGCTACACCTTC
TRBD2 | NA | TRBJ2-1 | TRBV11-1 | CASSLVAGRGNEQFF | TGTGCCAGCAGCTTAGTAGCAGGGAGGGGCAATGAGCAGTTCTTC
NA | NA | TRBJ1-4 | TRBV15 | CATSNSEKLFF | TGTGCCACCAGCAACAGCGAAAAACTGTTTTTT
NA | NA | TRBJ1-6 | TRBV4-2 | CASSQDAGRRDNSPLHF | TGTGCCAGCAGCCAAGATGCCGGGAGGAGGGATAATTCACCCCTCCACTTT
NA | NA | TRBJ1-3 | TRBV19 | CAAGGGSSGNTIYF | TGTGCCGCGGGGGGGGGAAGCTCTGGAAACACCATATATTTT
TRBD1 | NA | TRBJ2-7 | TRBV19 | CASSEQGEGTYEQYF | TGTGCCAGTAGCGAGCAGGGGGAAGGGACCTACGAGCAGTACTTC
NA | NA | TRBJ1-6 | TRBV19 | CASAVTVYNSPLHF | TGTGCCAGTGCCGTGACAGTCTATAATTCACCCCTCCACTTT
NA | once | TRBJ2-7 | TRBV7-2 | CASSLGGQLTSYEQYF | TGTGCCAGCAGCTTAGGAGGGCAGCTGACGTCCTACGAGCAGTACTTC
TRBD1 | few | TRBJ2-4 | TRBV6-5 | CASSYSRGQKNIQYF | TGTGCCAGCAGTTACTCTAGGGGACAGAAAAACATTCAGTACTTC
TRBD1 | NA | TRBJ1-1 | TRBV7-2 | CASSPRRQGLFPEAFF | TGTGCCAGCAGCCCGAGGAGACAGGGGTTATTTCCTGAAGCTTTCTTT
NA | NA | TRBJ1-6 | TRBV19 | CASSGDFNSPLHF | TGTGCCAGTAGTGGAGACTTTAATTCACCCCTCCACTTT
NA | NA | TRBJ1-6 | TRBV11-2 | CASSLGPGTSRKSPLHF | TGTGCCAGCAGCTTAGGACCTGGGACTTCCAGAAAATCACCCCTCCACTTT
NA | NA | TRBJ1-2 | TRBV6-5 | CASSYLALGHYGYTF | TGTGCCAGCAGTTACCTAGCCCTTGGACACTATGGCTACACCTTC
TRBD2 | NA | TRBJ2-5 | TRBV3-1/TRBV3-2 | CASSPWTSQQETQYF | TGTGCCAGCAGCCCCTGGACTAGCCAACAAGAGACCCAGTACTTC
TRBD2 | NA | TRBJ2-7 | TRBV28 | CASSSPISGRNDEQYF | TGTGCCAGCAGTTCGCCCATAAGCGGGAGGAACGACGAGCAGTACTTC
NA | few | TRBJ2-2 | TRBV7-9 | CASSLIGGIGELFF | TGTGCCAGCAGCTTAATCGGGGGTATCGGGGAGCTGTTTTTT
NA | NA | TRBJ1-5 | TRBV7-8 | CASSPGGDYNQPQHF | TGTGCCAGCAGCCCGGGGGGGGACTACAATCAGCCCCAGCATTTT
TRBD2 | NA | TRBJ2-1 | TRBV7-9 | CASSLPLAGVYNEQFF | TGTGCCAGCAGCCTTCCACTAGCGGGAGTCTACAATGAGCAGTTCTTC
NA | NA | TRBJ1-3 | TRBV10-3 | CAISALQGTIYF | TGTGCCATCAGTGCCCTACAGGGTACCATATATTTT
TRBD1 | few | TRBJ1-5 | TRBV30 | CAWSVMRTGGGGPQHF | TGTGCCTGGAGTGTAATGAGGACAGGTGGGGGTGGCCCCCAGCATTTT
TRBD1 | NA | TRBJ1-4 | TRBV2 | CASTERGLLGEKLFF | TGTGCCAGCACGGAGAGGGGGCTCCTCGGTGAAAAACTGTTTTTT